Detailed here is one T cell receptor (beta chain). The antigen remains unidentified. Germline assignment: CDR1 DFQATT and CDR2 SNEGSKA (reference sequence). The CDR3 runs to 15 residues. Deletions cut 1 base from V and 0 bases from J, with 10 bases between. TCRdb processed the 5' RACE reads anew with MiXCR; each CDR3 protein has one entry. The table shows approximately 400,000 distinct CDR3 sequences, with 15% to 20% occurring only once. This entry is derived from a study of T-cell memory formation after mild COVID-19. At the level of the study: Each donor largely had its own TCR clusters. Study findings and constraints: Memory cells collected pre-infection included some clones that later responded, suggesting cross-reactive memory joined. Clones which contracted sat mainly in CM and EM if CD4+, and in EMRA if CD8+.

Sequencing used PBMCs or a T cell subset sorted from them (not recorded which). The clonotype originates from a man aged 18 to 30 who had mild COVID-19 (a few samples of this study predate the infection). Cell type and time point are not known. The rearrangement links TRBV20-1 to TRBJ2-1; D gene unclear. CDR3 residues: CSARGTFRSYNEQFF. The CDR3 nucleotides read TGCAGTGCTAGAGGGACCTTCCGCTCCTACAATGAGCAGTTCTTC.